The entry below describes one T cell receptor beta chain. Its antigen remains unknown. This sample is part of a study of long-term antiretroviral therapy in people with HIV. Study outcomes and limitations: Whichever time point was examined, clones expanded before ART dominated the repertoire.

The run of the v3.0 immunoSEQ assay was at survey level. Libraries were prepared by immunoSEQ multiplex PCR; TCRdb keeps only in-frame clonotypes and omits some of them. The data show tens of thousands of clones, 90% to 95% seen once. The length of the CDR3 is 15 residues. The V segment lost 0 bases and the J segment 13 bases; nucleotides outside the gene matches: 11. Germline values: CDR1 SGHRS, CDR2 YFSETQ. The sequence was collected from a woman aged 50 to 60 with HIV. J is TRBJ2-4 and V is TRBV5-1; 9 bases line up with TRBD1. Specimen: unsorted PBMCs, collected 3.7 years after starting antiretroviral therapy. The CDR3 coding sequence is TGCGCCAGCAGCTTGGGTGCGGGACAGGGAGGGAGGCAGTACTTC. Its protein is CASSLGAGQGGRQYF.